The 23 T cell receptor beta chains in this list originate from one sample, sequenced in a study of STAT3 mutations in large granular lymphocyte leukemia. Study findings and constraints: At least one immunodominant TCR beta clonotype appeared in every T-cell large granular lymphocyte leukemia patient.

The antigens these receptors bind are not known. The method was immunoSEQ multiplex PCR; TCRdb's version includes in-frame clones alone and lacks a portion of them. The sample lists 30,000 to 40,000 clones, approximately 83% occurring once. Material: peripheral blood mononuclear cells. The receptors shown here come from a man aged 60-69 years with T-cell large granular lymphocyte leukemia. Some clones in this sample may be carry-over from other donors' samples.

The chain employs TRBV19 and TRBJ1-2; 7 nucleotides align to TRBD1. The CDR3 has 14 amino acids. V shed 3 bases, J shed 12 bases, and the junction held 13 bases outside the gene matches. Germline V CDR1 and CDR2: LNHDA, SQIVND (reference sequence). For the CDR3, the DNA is TGTGCCAGTAGTATGTTTGGGGACAGAGTGCATCACACCTTC. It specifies CASSMFGDRVHHTF.

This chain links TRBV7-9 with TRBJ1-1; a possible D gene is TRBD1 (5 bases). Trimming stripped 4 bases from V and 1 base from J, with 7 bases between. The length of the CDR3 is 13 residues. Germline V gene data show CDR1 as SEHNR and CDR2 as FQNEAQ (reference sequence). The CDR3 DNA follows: TGTGCCAGCAGCTCACAGGAGAACACTGAAGCTTTCTTT. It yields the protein CASSSQENTEAFF.

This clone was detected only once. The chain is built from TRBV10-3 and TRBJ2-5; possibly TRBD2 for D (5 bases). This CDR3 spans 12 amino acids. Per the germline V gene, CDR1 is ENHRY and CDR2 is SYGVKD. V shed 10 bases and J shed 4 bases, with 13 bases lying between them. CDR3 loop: CATAAGRETQYF. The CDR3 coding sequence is TGTGCCACCGCGGCTGGGAGAGAGACCCAGTACTTC.

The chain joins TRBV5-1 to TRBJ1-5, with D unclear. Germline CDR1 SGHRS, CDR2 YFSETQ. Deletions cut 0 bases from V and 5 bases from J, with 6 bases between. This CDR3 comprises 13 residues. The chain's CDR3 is CASSLEPDQPQHF. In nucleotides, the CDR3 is TGCGCCAGCAGCTTGGAACCGGATCAGCCCCAGCATTTT.

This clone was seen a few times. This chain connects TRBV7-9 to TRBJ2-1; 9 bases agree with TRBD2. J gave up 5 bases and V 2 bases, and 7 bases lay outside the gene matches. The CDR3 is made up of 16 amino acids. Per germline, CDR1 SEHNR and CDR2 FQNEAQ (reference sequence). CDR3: CASSLSLAGAHNEQFF. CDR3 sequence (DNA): TGTGCCAGCAGCTTAAGCTTAGCGGGAGCTCACAATGAGCAGTTCTTC.

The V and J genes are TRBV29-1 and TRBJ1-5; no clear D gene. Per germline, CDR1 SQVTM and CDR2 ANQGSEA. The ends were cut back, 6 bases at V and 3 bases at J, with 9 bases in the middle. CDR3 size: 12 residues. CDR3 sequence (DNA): TGCAGCGTAGGAGGAGACAATCAGCCCCAGCATTTT. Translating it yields CSVGGDNQPQHF. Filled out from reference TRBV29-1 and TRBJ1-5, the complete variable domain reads SAVISQKPSRDICQRGTSLTIQCQVDSQVTMMFWYRQQPGQSLTLIATANQGSEATYESGFVIDKFPISRPNLTFSTLTVSNMSPEDSSIYLCSVGGDNQPQHFGDGTRLSIL.

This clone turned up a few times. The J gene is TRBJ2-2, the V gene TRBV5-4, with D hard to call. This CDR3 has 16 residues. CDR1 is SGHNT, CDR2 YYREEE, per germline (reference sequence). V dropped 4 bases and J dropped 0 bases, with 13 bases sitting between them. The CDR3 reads CASSHPGRANTGELFF. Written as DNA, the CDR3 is TGTGCCAGCAGCCATCCCGGCAGAGCGAACACCGGGGAGCTGTTTTTT.

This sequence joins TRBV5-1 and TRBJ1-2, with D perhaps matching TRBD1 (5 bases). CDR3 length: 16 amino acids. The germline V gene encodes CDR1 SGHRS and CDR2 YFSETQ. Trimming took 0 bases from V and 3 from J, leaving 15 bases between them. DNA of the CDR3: TGCGCCAGCAGCTTGGCCGGGCAGGGAGGGGACTATGGCTACACCTTC. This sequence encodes CASSLAGQGGDYGYTF.

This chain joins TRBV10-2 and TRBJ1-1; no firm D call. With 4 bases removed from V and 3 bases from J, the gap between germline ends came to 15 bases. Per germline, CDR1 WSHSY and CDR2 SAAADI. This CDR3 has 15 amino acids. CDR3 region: CASSGPVARDTEAFF. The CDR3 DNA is TGCGCCAGCAGTGGGCCCGTGGCGAGGGACACTGAAGCTTTCTTT.

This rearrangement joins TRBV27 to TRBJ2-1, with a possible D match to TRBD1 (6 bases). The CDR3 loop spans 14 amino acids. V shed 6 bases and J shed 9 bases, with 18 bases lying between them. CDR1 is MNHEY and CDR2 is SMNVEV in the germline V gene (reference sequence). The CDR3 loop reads CASSSRGQTGEQFF. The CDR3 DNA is TGTGCCAGCAGCTCCAGGGGTCAGACGGGTGAGCAGTTCTTC.

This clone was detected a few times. This CDR3 reads CASSEATGYTEAFF. The CDR3 DNA follows: TGTGCCAGCAGTGAGGCGACAGGGTACACTGAAGCTTTCTTT. This chain links TRBV25-1 with TRBJ1-1, with 7 nucleotides matching TRBD1. CDR1 is MGHDK, CDR2 SYGVNS, per germline. V was pared by 3 bases and J by 3 bases, with 4 bases of the junction left unmatched. The CDR3 totals 14 residues.

The CDR3 reads CASSNPATYEQYF. The CDR3 DNA reads as TGTGCCAGCAGTAATCCGGCTACCTACGAGCAGTACTTC. V and J are TRBV6-5 and TRBJ2-7; D uncertain. The CDR3 totals 13 residues. Germline V lookup: CDR1 MNHEY, CDR2 SVGAGI. Deletions cut 5 bases from V and 2 bases from J, with 10 bases between.

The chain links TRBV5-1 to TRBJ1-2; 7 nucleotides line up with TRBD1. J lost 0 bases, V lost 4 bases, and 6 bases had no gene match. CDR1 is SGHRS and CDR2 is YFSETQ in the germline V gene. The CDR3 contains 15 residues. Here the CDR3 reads CASSLRDSPNYGYTF. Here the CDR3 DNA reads TGCGCCAGCAGCCTCCGGGACAGCCCTAACTATGGCTACACCTTC. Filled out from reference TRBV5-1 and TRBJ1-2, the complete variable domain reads KAGVTQTPRYLIKTRGQQVTLSCSPISGHRSVSWYQQTPGQGLQFLFEYFSETQRNKGNFPGRFSGRQFSNSRSEMNVSTLELGDSALYLCASSLRDSPNYGYTFGSGTRLTVV.

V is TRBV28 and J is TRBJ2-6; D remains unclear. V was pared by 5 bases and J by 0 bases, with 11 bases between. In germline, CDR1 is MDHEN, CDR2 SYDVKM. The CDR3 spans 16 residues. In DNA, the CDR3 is TGTGCCAGCAGTAACCTGATGCACTCTGGGGCCAACGTCCTGACTTTC. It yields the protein CASSNLMHSGANVLTF.

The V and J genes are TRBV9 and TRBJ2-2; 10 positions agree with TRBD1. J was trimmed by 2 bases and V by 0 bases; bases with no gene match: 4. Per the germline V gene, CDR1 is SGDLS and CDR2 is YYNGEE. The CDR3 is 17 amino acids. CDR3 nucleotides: TGTGCCAGCAGCGTAGCGACAGGGGGCGGAAACACCGGGGAGCTGTTTTTT. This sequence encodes CASSVATGGGNTGELFF.

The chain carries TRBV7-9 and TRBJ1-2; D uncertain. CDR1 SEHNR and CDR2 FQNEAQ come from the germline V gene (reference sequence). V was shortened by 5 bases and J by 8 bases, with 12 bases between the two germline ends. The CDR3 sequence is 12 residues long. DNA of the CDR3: TGTGCCAGCAGCCCGGTCGTAGTGGGCTACACCTTC. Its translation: CASSPVVVGYTF.

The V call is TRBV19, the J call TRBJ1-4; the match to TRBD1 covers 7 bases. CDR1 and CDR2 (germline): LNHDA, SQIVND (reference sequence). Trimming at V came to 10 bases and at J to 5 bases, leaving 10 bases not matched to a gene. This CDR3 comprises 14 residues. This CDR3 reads CATLGGWGNEKLFF. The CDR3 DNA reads TGTGCCACCCTAGGGGGCTGGGGGAATGAAAAACTGTTTTTT.

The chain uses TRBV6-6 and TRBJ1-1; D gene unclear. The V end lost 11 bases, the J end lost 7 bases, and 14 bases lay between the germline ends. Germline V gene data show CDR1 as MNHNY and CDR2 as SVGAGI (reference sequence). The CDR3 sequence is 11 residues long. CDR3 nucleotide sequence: TGTGCCCTCCTACGGGGTAGTGAAGCTTTCTTT. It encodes CALLRGSEAFF.

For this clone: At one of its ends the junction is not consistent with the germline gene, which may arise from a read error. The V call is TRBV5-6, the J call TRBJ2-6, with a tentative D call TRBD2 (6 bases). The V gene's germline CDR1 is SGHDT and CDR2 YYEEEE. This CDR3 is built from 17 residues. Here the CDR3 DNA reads TGTGCCAGCGCTCAGATCAATAGTCACAAAGCGGGCCAACGTCCTGACTTC. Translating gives CASAQINSHKAGQRPDF.

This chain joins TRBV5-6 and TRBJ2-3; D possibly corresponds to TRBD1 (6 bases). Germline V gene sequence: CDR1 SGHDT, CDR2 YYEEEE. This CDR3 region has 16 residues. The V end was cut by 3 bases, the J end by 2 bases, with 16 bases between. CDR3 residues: CASSSARDTHTDTQYF. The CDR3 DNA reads TGTGCCAGCAGCTCCGCCCGGGACACCCACACAGATACGCAGTATTTT.

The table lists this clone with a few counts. As DNA, the CDR3 is TGTGCCAGCAGCTTAGAGAACGGGCGAGGGTACTTC. Its protein is CASSLENGRGYF. This chain joins TRBV7-9 and TRBJ2-7; D is unresolved. The V gene's germline CDR1 is SEHNR and CDR2 FQNEAQ (reference sequence). V lost 1 base and J lost 12, with 13 bases in between. The CDR3 has 12 residues.

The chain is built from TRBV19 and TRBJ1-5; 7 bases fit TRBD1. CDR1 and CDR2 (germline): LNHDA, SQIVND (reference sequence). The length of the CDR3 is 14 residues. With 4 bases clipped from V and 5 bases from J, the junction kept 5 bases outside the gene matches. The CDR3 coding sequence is TGTGCCAGTAGTAGGGACAGTAGTTATCAGCCCCAGCATTTT. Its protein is CASSRDSSYQPQHF. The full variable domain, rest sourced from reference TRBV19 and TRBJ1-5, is DGGITQSPKYLFRKEGQNVTLSCEQNLNHDAMYWYRQDPGQGLRLIYYSQIVNDFQKGDIAEGYSVSREKKESFPLTVTSAQKNPTAFYLCASSRDSSYQPQHFGDGTRLSIL.

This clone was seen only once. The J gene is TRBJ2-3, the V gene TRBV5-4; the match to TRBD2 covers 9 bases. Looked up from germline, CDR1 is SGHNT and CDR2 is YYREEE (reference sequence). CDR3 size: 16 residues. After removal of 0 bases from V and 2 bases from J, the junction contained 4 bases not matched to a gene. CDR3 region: CASSLVPSGDTDTQYF. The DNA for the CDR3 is TGTGCCAGCAGCTTGGTGCCTAGCGGGGACACAGATACGCAGTATTTT.